This is a list of T cell receptor beta chains from one sample in a study of blood T cell repertoires in COVID-19. Using immunoSEQ multiplex PCR, the repertoire was profiled, and TCRdb retains in-frame clones only, with some absent. The sample gives hundreds of thousands of clones, 70% to 90% of which show up once; 1.2% is in the top ten. Sequencing was carried out using PBMCs or T cells enriched from blood (not recorded which). These receptor sequences come from a young man who had recovered from COVID-19. Each CDR3 is given with its conserved first and last residue. Each record gives: J gene, clone size, V gene, D gene, CDR3 protein, CDR3 DNA. D genes are given only for firm matches. Part of the rows lack a size; the others show once, few, many or a class for expanded clones.

J: TRBJ2-3
size: NA
V: TRBV19
D: NA
CDR3: CASSMFGFTDTQYF
DNA: TGTGCCAGTAGTATGTTTGGCTTCACAGATACGCAGTATTTT

J: TRBJ2-3
size: NA
V: TRBV19
D: NA
CDR3: CASSPLGATKYTQYF
DNA: TGTGCCAGTAGTCCTTTGGGGGCGACAAAGTATACGCAGTATTTT

J: TRBJ2-7
size: NA
V: TRBV4-1
D: TRBD2
CDR3: CASSQGREVAGVYEQYF
DNA: TGCGCCAGCAGCCAGGGGCGGGAGGTAGCGGGAGTCTATGAGCAGTACTTC

J: TRBJ2-7
size: NA
V: TRBV13
D: TRBD2
CDR3: CASSELAGTTYEQYF
DNA: TGTGCCAGCAGCGAGCTAGCGGGGACCACCTACGAGCAGTACTTC

J: TRBJ2-5
size: NA
V: TRBV7-2
D: TRBD1
CDR3: CASRWSGQGQETQYF
DNA: TGTGCCAGCAGATGGTCCGGACAGGGGCAAGAGACCCAGTACTTC

J: TRBJ2-7
size: NA
V: TRBV7-2
D: TRBD2
CDR3: CASSFAAGPSYEQYF
DNA: TGTGCCAGCAGCTTCGCAGCGGGGCCCTCCTACGAGCAGTACTTC

J: TRBJ2-3
size: NA
V: TRBV4-3
D: TRBD1
CDR3: CASSQGAGGTDTQYF
DNA: TGCGCCAGCAGCCAAGGTGCAGGGGGTACAGATACGCAGTATTTT

J: TRBJ2-5
size: few
V: TRBV29-1
D: NA
CDR3: CSVDRTGSGGETQYF
DNA: TGCAGCGTTGACCGTACAGGGTCGGGTGGGGAGACCCAGTACTTC

J: TRBJ2-1
size: NA
V: TRBV5-1
D: NA
CDR3: CASSLVGAYNEQFF
DNA: TGCGCCAGCAGCTTGGTAGGGGCCTACAATGAGCAGTTCTTC

J: TRBJ2-3
size: NA
V: TRBV2
D: NA
CDR3: CASRLAELTDTQYF
DNA: TGTGCCAGCAGATTAGCGGAGCTCACAGATACGCAGTATTTT

J: TRBJ1-5
size: NA
V: TRBV24-1
D: TRBD1
CDR3: CATSDSGTEFSNQPQHF
DNA: TGTGCCACCAGTGACTCCGGGACAGAATTTAGCAATCAGCCCCAGCATTTT

J: TRBJ1-1
size: NA
V: TRBV5-1
D: NA
CDR3: CASSFGQNTEAFF
DNA: TGCGCCAGCAGCTTTGGGCAGAACACTGAAGCTTTCTTT

J: TRBJ2-7
size: once
V: TRBV13
D: NA
CDR3: CASSLGTFYEQYF
DNA: TGTGCCAGCAGCTTAGGGACTTTCTACGAGCAGTACTTC

J: TRBJ2-1
size: NA
V: TRBV9
D: TRBD2
CDR3: CASSVERGYNEQFF
DNA: TGTGCCAGCAGCGTAGAGCGGGGGTACAATGAGCAGTTCTTC

J: TRBJ2-2
size: NA
V: TRBV18
D: NA
CDR3: CASSPRDGELFF
DNA: TGTGCCAGCTCACCAAGAGACGGGGAGCTGTTTTTT

J: TRBJ2-7
size: NA
V: TRBV5-6
D: NA
CDR3: CASSPDRYYEQYF
DNA: TGTGCCAGCAGCCCGGACAGATACTACGAGCAGTACTTC

J: TRBJ1-2
size: NA
V: TRBV2
D: TRBD1
CDR3: CASSQTGPYGYTF
DNA: TGTGCCAGCAGCCAGACAGGGCCATATGGCTACACCTTC

J: TRBJ1-1
size: NA
V: TRBV7-9
D: NA
CDR3: CASSFSEAVSTEAFF
DNA: TGTGCCAGCAGCTTTTCAGAGGCTGTGAGCACTGAAGCTTTCTTT

J: TRBJ2-3
size: NA
V: TRBV9
D: NA
CDR3: CASSVRERSTDTQYF
DNA: TGTGCCAGCAGCGTCAGGGAAAGGAGCACAGATACGCAGTATTTT

J: TRBJ1-4
size: NA
V: TRBV9
D: NA
CDR3: CASSVDGTKEKLFF
DNA: TGTGCCAGCAGCGTAGATGGGACAAAAGAAAAACTGTTTTTT

J: TRBJ2-7
size: NA
V: TRBV2
D: TRBD2
CDR3: CASNHPGLAGVISYEQYF
DNA: TGTGCCAGCAACCATCCGGGACTAGCGGGAGTTATTTCGTACGAGCAGTACTTC

J: TRBJ2-3
size: NA
V: TRBV23-1
D: TRBD1
CDR3: CASSLFVTGGSTDTQYF
DNA: TGCGCCAGCAGTCTTTTTGTGACAGGGGGGAGCACAGATACGCAGTATTTT

J: TRBJ1-2
size: NA
V: TRBV5-1
D: TRBD1
CDR3: CASSLIQGPPLYWYGYTF
DNA: TGCGCCAGCAGCTTGATACAGGGGCCCCCACTCTATTGGTATGGCTACACCTTC

J: TRBJ2-3
size: NA
V: TRBV7-2
D: NA
CDR3: CASSLLLLRGDTQYF
DNA: TGTGCCAGCAGCTTATTACTGCTCAGGGGAGATACGCAGTATTTT

J: TRBJ1-1
size: NA
V: TRBV30
D: TRBD1
CDR3: CAWSVGQLHSNTEAFF
DNA: TGTGCCTGGAGTGTGGGACAGCTTCATTCGAACACTGAAGCTTTCTTT

J: TRBJ1-1
size: NA
V: TRBV29-1
D: TRBD1
CDR3: CSVEQGDTEAFF
DNA: TGCAGCGTCGAACAGGGGGACACTGAAGCTTTCTTT

J: TRBJ2-5
size: once
V: TRBV28
D: NA
CDR3: CASSAFGGSRRETQYF
DNA: TGTGCCAGCAGTGCATTTGGGGGGTCTAGGCGAGAGACCCAGTACTTC

J: TRBJ1-2
size: NA
V: TRBV2
D: NA
CDR3: CASTGGINYGYTF
DNA: TGTGCCAGCACTGGGGGGATTAACTATGGCTACACCTTC

J: TRBJ1-1
size: NA
V: TRBV13
D: NA
CDR3: CASSLEDSVFF
DNA: TGTGCCAGCAGCTTAGAGGACAGTGTTTTCTTT

J: TRBJ2-3
size: NA
V: TRBV7-2
D: TRBD2
CDR3: CASSSSSGGTTDTQYF
DNA: TGTGCCAGCAGCTCATCTAGCGGGGGCACCACAGATACGCAGTATTTT

J: TRBJ2-7
size: NA
V: TRBV27
D: NA
CDR3: CASSLRENYEQYF
DNA: TGTGCCAGCAGTTTACGGGAAAACTACGAGCAGTACTTC

J: TRBJ2-7
size: few
V: TRBV4-1
D: TRBD1
CDR3: CASSPYGTGILSSYEQYF
DNA: TGCGCCAGCAGCCCATACGGGACAGGGATCCTTAGCTCCTACGAGCAGTACTTC

J: TRBJ1-1
size: NA
V: TRBV4-1
D: NA
CDR3: CASSQDRSFKNTEAFF
DNA: TGCGCCAGCAGCCAAGATAGGAGTTTTAAGAACACTGAAGCTTTCTTT

J: TRBJ1-2
size: few
V: TRBV12-3/TRBV12-4
D: NA
CDR3: CASSFPSDGYTF
DNA: TGTGCCAGCAGTTTCCCCAGCGATGGCTACACCTTC

J: TRBJ2-2
size: NA
V: TRBV24-1
D: TRBD1
CDR3: CATSDLGTGDTGELFF
DNA: TGTGCCACCAGTGATTTAGGGACAGGGGACACCGGGGAGCTGTTTTTT

J: TRBJ2-3
size: NA
V: TRBV11-2
D: NA
CDR3: CASSLQVIRDTQYF
DNA: TGTGCCAGCAGCCTCCAAGTGATTAGAGATACGCAGTATTTT

J: TRBJ1-2
size: NA
V: TRBV11-2
D: TRBD1
CDR3: CASSFTGTGWYGYTF
DNA: TGTGCCAGCAGTTTCACCGGGACAGGGTGGTATGGCTACACCTTC

J: TRBJ1-6
size: NA
V: TRBV19
D: TRBD1
CDR3: CASSMGTGVRTLISPLHF
DNA: TGTGCCAGTAGTATGGGGACAGGGGTCCGGACTTTGATTTCACCCCTCCACTTT

J: TRBJ1-3
size: NA
V: TRBV4-2
D: NA
CDR3: CASSQDQSRIIVSGNTIYF
DNA: TGTGCCAGCAGCCAAGATCAGTCGAGGATCATCGTCTCTGGAAACACCATATATTTT